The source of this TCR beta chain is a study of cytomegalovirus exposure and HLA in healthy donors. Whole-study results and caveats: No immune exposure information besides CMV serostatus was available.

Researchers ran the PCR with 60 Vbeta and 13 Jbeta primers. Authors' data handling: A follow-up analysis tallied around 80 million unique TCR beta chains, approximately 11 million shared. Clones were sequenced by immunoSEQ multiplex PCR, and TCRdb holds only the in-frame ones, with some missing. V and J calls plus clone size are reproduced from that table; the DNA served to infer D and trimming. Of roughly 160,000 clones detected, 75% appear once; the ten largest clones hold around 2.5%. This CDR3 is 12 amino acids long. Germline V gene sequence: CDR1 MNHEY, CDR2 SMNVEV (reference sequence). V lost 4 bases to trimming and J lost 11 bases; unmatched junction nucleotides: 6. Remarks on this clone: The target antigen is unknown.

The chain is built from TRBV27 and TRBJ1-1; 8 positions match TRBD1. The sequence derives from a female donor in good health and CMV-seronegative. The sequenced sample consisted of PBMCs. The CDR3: CASSSTGDRAFF. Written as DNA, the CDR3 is TGTGCCAGCAGTTCGACAGGGGACCGGGCTTTCTTT.